This section outlines one T cell receptor beta chain sequence together with its context. Its antigen is currently unknown. Using immunoSEQ multiplex PCR, the repertoire was profiled, and TCRdb retains in-frame clones only, with some absent. The sample contains some 110,000 clones, roughly nine tenths of which appear only once. This record comes from a study of graft-versus-host responses after intestinal transplantation. Study details: Anti-thymocyte globulin served as induction for all recipients, who then took tacrolimus and steroids for about three years.

Broader study findings: Levels of circulating GvH clones at their peak were associated with early post-transplant HvG declines.

The CDR3 sequence is 15 residues long. J gave up 9 bases and V 4 bases, and 12 bases lay outside the gene matches. Germline CDR1 SGHRS, CDR2 YFSETQ. The TCR comes from a human donor who received an intestinal transplant. This sample comprised unstimulated CD4+ T cells sorted from spleen or lymph node cells, obtained before intestinal transplant. The chain recombines TRBV5-1 with TRBJ2-2, with 7 bases lining up with TRBD1. DNA of the CDR3: TGCGCCAGCAGCCCCAGACAGGGCCTCGCCTGGGAGCTGTTTTTT. Residues: CASSPRQGLAWELFF.